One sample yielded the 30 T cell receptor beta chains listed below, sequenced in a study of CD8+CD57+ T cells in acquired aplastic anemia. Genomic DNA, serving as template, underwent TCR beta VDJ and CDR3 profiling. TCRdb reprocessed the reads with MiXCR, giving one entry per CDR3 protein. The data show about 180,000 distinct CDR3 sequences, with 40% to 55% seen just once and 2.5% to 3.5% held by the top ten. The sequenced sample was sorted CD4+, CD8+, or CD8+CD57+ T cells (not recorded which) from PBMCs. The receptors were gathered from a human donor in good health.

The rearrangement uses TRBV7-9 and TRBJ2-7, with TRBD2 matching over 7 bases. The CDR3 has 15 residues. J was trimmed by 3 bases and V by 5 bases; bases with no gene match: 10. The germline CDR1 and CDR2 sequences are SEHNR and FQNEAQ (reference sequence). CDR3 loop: CASSQSGGEGYEQYF. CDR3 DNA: TGTGCCAGCAGCCAAAGTGGCGGGGAGGGCTACGAGCAGTACTTC.

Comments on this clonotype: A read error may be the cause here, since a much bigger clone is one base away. CDR3 in DNA: TGTGCCGGCAGCCCCTCGACAGGCTATGGCTACACCTTC. This gives the protein CAGSPSTGYGYTF. The chain couples TRBV4-2 to TRBJ1-2; possible D gene TRBD1, 6 bases. There are 13 residues in the CDR3. The germline gives CDR1 LGHNA, CDR2 YNFKEQ.

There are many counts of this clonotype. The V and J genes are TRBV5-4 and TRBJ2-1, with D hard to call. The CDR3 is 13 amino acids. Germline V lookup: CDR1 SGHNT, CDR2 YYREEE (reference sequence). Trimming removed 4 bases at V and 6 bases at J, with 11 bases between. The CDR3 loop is CASSPTPLNEQFF. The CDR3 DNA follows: TGTGCCAGCAGCCCTACCCCCCTCAATGAGCAGTTCTTC.

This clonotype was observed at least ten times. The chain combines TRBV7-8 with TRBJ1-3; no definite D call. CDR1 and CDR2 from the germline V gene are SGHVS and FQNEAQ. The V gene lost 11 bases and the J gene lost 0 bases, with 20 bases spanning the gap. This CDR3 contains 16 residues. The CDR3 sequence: CACAPVRRSSGNTIYF. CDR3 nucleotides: TGTGCCTGCGCTCCAGTCAGGAGGAGCTCTGGAAACACCATATATTTT.

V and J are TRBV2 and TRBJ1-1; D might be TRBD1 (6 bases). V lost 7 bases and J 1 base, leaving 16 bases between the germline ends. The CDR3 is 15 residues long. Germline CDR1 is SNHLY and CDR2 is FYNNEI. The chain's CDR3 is CASMRTVNGNTEAFF. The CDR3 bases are TGTGCCAGCATGAGGACAGTGAACGGGAACACTGAAGCTTTCTTT.

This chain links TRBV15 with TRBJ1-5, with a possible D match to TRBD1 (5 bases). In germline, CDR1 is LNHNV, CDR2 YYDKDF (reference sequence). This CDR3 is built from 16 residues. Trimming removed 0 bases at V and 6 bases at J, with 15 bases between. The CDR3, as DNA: TGTGCCACCAGCAGAGATTGGGAGTCGGGGACTCAGCCCCAGCATTTT. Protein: CATSRDWESGTQPQHF. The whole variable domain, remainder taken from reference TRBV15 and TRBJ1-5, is DAMVIQNPRYQVTQFGKPVTLSCSQTLNHNVMYWYQQKSSQAPKLLFHYYDKDFNNEADTPDNFQSRRPNTSFCFLDIRSPGLGDTAMYLCATSRDWESGTQPQHFGDGTRLSIL.

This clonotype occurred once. CDR3 region: CASNTGGVTDTQYF. The CDR3 DNA reads TGTGCCAGCAATACCGGGGGTGTTACAGATACGCAGTATTTT. The chain is built from TRBV6-1 and TRBJ2-3; possibly TRBD2 for D (6 bases). This CDR3 spans 14 amino acids. The V gene lost 7 bases and the J gene lost 3 bases, with 14 bases spanning the gap. Germline values: CDR1 MNHNS, CDR2 SASEGT.

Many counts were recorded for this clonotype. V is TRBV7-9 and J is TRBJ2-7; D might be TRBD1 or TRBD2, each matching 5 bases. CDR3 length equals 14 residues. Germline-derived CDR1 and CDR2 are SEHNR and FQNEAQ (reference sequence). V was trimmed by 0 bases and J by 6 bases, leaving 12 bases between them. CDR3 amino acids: CASSLAGLAGEQYF. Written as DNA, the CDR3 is TGTGCCAGCAGCTTAGCGGGGCTAGCAGGCGAGCAGTACTTC.

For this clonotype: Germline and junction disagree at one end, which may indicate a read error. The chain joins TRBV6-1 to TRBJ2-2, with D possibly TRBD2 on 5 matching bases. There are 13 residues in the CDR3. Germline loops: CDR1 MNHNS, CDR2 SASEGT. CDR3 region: CASRGFTTGELLF. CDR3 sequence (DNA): TGTGCCAGCAGGGGGTTTACCACCGGGGAGCTGCTTTTT.

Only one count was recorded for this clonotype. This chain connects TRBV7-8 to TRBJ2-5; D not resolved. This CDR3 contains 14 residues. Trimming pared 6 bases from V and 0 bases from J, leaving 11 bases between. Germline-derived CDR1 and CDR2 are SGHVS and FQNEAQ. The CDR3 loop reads CASSYGRNQETQYF. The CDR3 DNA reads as TGTGCCAGCAGTTATGGGCGGAACCAAGAGACCCAGTACTTC.

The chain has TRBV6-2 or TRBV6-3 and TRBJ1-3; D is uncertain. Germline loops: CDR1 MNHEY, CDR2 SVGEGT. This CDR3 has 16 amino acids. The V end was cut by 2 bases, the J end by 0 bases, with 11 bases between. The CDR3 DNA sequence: TGTGCCAGCAGTTACATCGGCGGACTCTCTGGAAACACCATATATTTT. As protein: CASSYIGGLSGNTIYF.

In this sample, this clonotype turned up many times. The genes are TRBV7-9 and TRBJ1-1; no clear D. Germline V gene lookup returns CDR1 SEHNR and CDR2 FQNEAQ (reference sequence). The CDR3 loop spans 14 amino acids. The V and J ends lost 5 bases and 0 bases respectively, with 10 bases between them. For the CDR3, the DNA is TGTGCCAGCAGCCACCTAAAGATGAACACTGAAGCTTTCTTT. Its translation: CASSHLKMNTEAFF.

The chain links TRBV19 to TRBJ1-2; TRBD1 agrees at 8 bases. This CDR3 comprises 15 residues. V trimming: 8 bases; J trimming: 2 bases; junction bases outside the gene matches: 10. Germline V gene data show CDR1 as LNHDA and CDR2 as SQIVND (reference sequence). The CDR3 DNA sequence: TGTGCCAGTTTGCGGGCAGGACAGGGAAACTATGGCTACACCTTC. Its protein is CASLRAGQGNYGYTF.

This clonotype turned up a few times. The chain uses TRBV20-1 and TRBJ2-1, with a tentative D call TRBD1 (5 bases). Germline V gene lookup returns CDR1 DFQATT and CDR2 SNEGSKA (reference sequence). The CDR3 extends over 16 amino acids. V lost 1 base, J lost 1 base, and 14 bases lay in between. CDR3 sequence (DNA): TGCAGTGCTAGAGCCCCAGGGCGCGCATCCTACAATGAGCAGTTCTTC. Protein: CSARAPGRASYNEQFF.

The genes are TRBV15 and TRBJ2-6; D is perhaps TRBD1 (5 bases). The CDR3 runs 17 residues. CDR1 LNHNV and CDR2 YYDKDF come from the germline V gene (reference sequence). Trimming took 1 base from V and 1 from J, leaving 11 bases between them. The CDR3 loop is CATSRGLRASGANVLTF. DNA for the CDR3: TGTGCCACCAGCAGAGGGCTCAGGGCGTCTGGGGCCAACGTCCTGACTTTC.

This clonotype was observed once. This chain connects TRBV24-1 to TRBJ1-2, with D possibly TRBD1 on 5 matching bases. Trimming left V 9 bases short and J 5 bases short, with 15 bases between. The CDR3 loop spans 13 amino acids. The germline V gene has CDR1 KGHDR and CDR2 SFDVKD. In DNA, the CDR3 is TGTGCCACCCGGCAGGGTCTGGGGTATGGCTACACCTTC. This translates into CATRQGLGYGYTF.

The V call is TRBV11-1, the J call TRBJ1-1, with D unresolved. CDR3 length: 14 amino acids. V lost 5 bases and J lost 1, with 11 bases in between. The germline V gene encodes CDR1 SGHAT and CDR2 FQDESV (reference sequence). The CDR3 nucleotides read TGTGCCAGCAGCCCGGGATACCAGAACACTGAAGCTTTCTTT. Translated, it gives CASSPGYQNTEAFF. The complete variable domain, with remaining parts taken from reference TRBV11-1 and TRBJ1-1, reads EAEVAQSPRYKITEKSQAVAFWCDPISGHATLYWYRQILGQGPELLVQFQDESVVDDSQLPKDRFSAERLKGVDSTLKIQPAELGDSAMYLCASSPGYQNTEAFFGQGTRLTVV.

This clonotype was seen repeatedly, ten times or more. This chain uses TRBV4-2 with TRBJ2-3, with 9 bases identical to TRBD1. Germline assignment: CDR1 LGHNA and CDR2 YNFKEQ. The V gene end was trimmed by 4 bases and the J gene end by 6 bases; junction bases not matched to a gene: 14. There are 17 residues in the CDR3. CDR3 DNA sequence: TGTGCCAGCAGCCTAGGCACGAAAAGACAGGGGGTTGATACGCAGTATTTT. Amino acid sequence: CASSLGTKRQGVDTQYF.

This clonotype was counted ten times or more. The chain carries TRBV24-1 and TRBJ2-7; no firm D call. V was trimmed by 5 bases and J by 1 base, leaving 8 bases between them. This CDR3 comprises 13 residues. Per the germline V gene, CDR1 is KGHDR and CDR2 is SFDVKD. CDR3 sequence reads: CATSVGGSYEQYF. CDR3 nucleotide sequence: TGTGCCACCAGTGTTGGCGGTTCCTACGAGCAGTACTTC.

DNA of the CDR3: TGTGCCAGCCTAAGGGTCGGGACTGAAGCTTTCTTT. Translating it yields CASLRVGTEAFF. V is TRBV28 and J is TRBJ1-1; D remains ambiguous. V was clipped by 8 bases and J by 5 bases, with 12 bases between them. CDR1 is MDHEN and CDR2 is SYDVKM in the germline V gene. This CDR3 has 12 residues.

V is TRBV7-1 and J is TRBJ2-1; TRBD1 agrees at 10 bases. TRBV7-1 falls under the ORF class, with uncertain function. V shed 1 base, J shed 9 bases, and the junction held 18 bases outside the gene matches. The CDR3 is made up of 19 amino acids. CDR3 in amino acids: CASSSGPSRRDRGGGEQFF. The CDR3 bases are TGTGCCAGCAGCTCAGGTCCCTCCCGCCGGGACAGGGGTGGCGGTGAGCAGTTCTTC.

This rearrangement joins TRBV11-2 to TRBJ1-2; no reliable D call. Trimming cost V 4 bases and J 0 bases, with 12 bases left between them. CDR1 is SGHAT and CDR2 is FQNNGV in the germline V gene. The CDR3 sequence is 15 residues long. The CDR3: CASSSSGTTNYGYTF. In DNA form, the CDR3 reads TGTGCCAGCAGCTCATCAGGAACCACTAACTATGGCTACACCTTC.

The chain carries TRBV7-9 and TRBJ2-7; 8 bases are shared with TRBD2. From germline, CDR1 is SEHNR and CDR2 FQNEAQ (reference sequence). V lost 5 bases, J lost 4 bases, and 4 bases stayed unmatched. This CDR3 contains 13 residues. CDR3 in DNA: TGTGCCAGCAGCACAAGCGGGGGATACGAGCAGTACTTC. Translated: CASSTSGGYEQYF.

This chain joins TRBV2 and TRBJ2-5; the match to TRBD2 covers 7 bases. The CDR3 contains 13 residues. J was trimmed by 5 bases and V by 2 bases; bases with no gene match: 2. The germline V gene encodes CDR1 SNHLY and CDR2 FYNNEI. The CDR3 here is CASSESGGETQYF. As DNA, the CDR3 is TGTGCCAGCAGTGAATCGGGGGGTGAGACCCAGTACTTC. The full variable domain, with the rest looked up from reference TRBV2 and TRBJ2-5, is EPEVTQTPSHQVTQMGQEVILRCVPISNHLYFYWYRQILGQKVEFLVSFYNNEISEKSEIFDDQFSVERPDGSNFTLKIRSTKLEDSAMYFCASSESGGETQYFGPGTRLLVL.

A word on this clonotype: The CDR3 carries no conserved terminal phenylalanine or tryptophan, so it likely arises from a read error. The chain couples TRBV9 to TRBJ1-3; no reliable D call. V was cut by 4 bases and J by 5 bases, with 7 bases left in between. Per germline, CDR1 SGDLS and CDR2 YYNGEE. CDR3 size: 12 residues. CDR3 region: CASSLARNTIYL. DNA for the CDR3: TGTGCCAGCAGCTTAGCCAGAAACACCATATATTTG.

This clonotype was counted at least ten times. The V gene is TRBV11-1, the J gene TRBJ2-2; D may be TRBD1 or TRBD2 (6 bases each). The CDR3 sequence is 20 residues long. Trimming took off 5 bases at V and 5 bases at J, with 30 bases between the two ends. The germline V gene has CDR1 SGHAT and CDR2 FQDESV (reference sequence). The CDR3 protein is CASSSTGSVPTGVGTGELFF. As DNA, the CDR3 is TGTGCCAGCAGCAGCACAGGGAGTGTGCCCACGGGAGTGGGGACCGGGGAGCTGTTTTTT. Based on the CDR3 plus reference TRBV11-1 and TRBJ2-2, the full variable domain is EAEVAQSPRYKITEKSQAVAFWCDPISGHATLYWYRQILGQGPELLVQFQDESVVDDSQLPKDRFSAERLKGVDSTLKIQPAELGDSAMYLCASSSTGSVPTGVGTGELFFGEGSRLTVL.

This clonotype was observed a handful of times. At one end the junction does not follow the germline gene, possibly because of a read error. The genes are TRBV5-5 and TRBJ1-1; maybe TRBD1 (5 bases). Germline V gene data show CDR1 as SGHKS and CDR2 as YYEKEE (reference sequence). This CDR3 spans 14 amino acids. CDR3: CASSQTAENTEASF. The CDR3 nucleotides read TGTGCCAGCAGCCAGACAGCGGAGAACACTGAAGCTTCCTTT.

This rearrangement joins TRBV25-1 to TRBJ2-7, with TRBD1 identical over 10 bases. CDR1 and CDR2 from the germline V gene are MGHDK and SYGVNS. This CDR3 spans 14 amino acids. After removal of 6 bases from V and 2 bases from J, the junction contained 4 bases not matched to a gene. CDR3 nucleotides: TGTGCCAGCAGATATGGACAGGGGGCCTACGAGCAGTACTTC. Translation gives CASRYGQGAYEQYF.

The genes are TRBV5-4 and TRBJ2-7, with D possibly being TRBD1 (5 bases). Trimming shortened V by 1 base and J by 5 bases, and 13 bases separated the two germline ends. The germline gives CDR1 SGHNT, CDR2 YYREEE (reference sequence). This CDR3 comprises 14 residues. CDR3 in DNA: TGTGCCAGCAGCTTGTGGCAGGGATCTGACGAGCAGTACTTC. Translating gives CASSLWQGSDEQYF.

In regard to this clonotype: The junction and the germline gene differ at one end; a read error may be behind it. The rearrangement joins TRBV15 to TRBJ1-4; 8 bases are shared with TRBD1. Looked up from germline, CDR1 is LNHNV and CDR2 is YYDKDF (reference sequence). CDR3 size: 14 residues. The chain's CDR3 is CASSIDRGPEKLFF. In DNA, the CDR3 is TGTGCCTCCAGCATAGACAGGGGCCCAGAAAAACTGTTTTTT.